The 2 T cell receptor beta chains below come from one sample, sequenced in a study of shared clonotypes between healthy human individuals. The naive CD8 subset, CD45RO-negative cells positively selected for CCR7, excluded terminally differentiated effector memory CD45RA+ cells. The protocol was immunoSEQ multiplex PCR, while the TCRdb copy is restricted to in-frame clones and leaves out a portion. This sample has approximately 2,200,000 clones, with about 93% found just once. Sequenced sample: naive CD8+ T cells from PBMCs. The source of these receptors is a man aged 18 to 29 in good health. Some clones in this sample may be carry-over from other donors' samples.

The chain combines TRBV27 with TRBJ1-2; the match to TRBD1 covers 8 bases. This CDR3 region has 15 residues. Per germline, CDR1 MNHEY and CDR2 SMNVEV (reference sequence). Trimming removed 1 base from V and 4 bases from J; junction bases left unmatched: 5. CDR3 DNA sequence: TGTGCCAGCAGTTTATTAGGACAGGGAACCTATGGCTACACCTTC. Translated, it gives CASSLLGQGTYGYTF.

This clone showed up just once. The V gene is TRBV27, the J gene TRBJ1-2, with D maybe TRBD1 (5 bases). In germline, CDR1 is MNHEY, CDR2 SMNVEV (reference sequence). The CDR3 consists of 14 residues. V gave up 5 bases and J gave up 5 bases, with 15 bases separating them. The CDR3 region is CASSPIGTEYGYTF. The DNA for the CDR3 is TGTGCCAGCAGTCCTATCGGGACCGAGTATGGCTACACCTTC.